Listed below are T cell receptor beta chains from one sample, sequenced in a study of blood T cell repertoires in COVID-19. Method: immunoSEQ multiplex PCR; TCRdb's copy keeps in-frame clones and lacks some. The table lists 60,000 to 90,000 clones, over 80% of them singletons. Sequenced material: peripheral blood. These receptors all come from a man in his fifties or sixties with acute or convalescent COVID-19. Each CDR3 is given with its conserved first and last residue. The order of the fields is CDR3 DNA, CDR3 protein, V gene, D gene, clone size, J gene. The D gene is left open where the match is weak. Not all rows give a size; the values are once, few, many and, for expanded clones, a class.

TGTGCCAGCAGCGTAGGCGCAGGCAACTATGGCTACACCTTC CASSVGAGNYGYTF TRBV11-2 NA NA TRBJ1-2
TGTGCCAGTACCCGGAGGGGTCTCGCTGGCTACACCTTC CASTRRGLAGYTF TRBV19 NA NA TRBJ1-2
TGTGCCAGCAGCTCCATGGGGGGGCGGGAGACCCAGTACTTC CASSSMGGRETQYF TRBV7-7 NA NA TRBJ2-5
TGTGCCAGCAGTTCCCCGACAGTAAGTTACGAGCAGTACTTC CASSSPTVSYEQYF TRBV27 NA NA TRBJ2-7
TGCGCCAGCAGCGCGACTAGCGTGTCCTACAATGAGCAGTTCTTC CASSATSVSYNEQFF TRBV4-1 TRBD2 NA TRBJ2-1
TGTGCCAGCAGCCAGATCACTGAAGCTTTCTTT CASSQITEAFF TRBV11-2 NA few TRBJ1-1
TGTGCCAGCAGCTTGAGTGGAGGGGCTGGAAACACCATATATTTT CASSLSGGAGNTIYF TRBV7-2 NA NA TRBJ1-3
TGTGCCAGCAGTCCCTCAGGGAGGGGCGGCTACACCTTC CASSPSGRGGYTF TRBV28 NA NA TRBJ1-2
TGTGCCAGCAGCTTGGGAGGGGATACGCAGTATTTT CASSLGGDTQYF TRBV5-4 NA few TRBJ2-3
TGTGCCAGCAGCCAGAACACAGGAAACTACGAGCAGTACTTC CASSQNTGNYEQYF TRBV3-1/TRBV3-2 NA NA TRBJ2-7
TGTGCCAGCAGTTCCTCCCGGAGACAGGGGGACTATGGCTACACCTTC CASSSSRRQGDYGYTF TRBV27 TRBD1 NA TRBJ1-2
TGTGCCAGCAGCTTAGCAGGAGGGCTGAGTGAGCAGTTCTTC CASSLAGGLSEQFF TRBV7-2 NA NA TRBJ2-1
TGTGCCAGCAGTTTTGGGCATCTCGAGCAGTACTTC CASSFGHLEQYF TRBV12-3/TRBV12-4 NA NA TRBJ2-7
TGCGCCAGCAGCCAGGTCGGGACAGTTAGCAATCAGCCCCAGCATTTT CASSQVGTVSNQPQHF TRBV4-1 TRBD1 NA TRBJ1-5
TGTGCCAGCAGTTTATCGGAGGGACAGGTAAACACTGAAGCTTTCTTT CASSLSEGQVNTEAFF TRBV27 TRBD1 NA TRBJ1-1
TGTGCCAGCAGCCTCGGACAGGGGGGCTACACCTTC CASSLGQGGYTF TRBV7-2 TRBD1 NA TRBJ1-2
TGTGCCAGCAGCTTGTTGCAGGGGGATTATGGCTACACCTTC CASSLLQGDYGYTF TRBV11-2 TRBD1 NA TRBJ1-2
TGCAGCGTCACAATCGGGGGGGGAAACTATGGCTACACCTTC CSVTIGGGNYGYTF TRBV29-1 NA NA TRBJ1-2
TGTGCCAGCACTCCCTGGCGGGGAATGAACACTGAAGCTTTCTTT CASTPWRGMNTEAFF TRBV6-5 NA NA TRBJ1-1
TGCGCCAGCAGCTTGGCCCCGACAGGGACTTTGTCGGAGCAGTACTTC CASSLAPTGTLSEQYF TRBV5-1 NA few TRBJ2-7
TGTGCCAGCAGCTTAGTATCAGGGGGAGATGAAAAACTGTTTTTT CASSLVSGGDEKLFF TRBV11-2 TRBD1 NA TRBJ1-4
TGTGCCAGCAGCGTGGGAGGGGAGGGATCACCCCTCCACTTT CASSVGGEGSPLHF TRBV9 NA NA TRBJ1-6
TGTGCCAGCAGTTACCGAGGGGAGGGGTCCTACGAGCAGTACTTC CASSYRGEGSYEQYF TRBV6-5 TRBD2 NA TRBJ2-7
TGCGCCAGCAGAACTAGCGGGACTATTACAGATACGCAGTATTTT CASRTSGTITDTQYF TRBV4-1 TRBD2 NA TRBJ2-3
TGTGCCAGTACCCTCCGACAGGGAGCAACTAATGAAAAACTGTTTTTT CASTLRQGATNEKLFF TRBV19 TRBD1 NA TRBJ1-4
TGCGCCAGCAGCTTGGGACAGGGATACAATGAGCAGTTCTTC CASSLGQGYNEQFF TRBV5-1 TRBD1 NA TRBJ2-1
TGTGCCAGCTCACCAGAGACAGGGTCCTACGAGCAGTACTTC CASSPETGSYEQYF TRBV18 TRBD1 NA TRBJ2-7
TGTGCCAGCAGCGACAGGGGGCTCACTGAAGCTTTCTTT CASSDRGLTEAFF TRBV3-1/TRBV3-2 TRBD1 few TRBJ1-1
TGTGCCAGCAGCCAAGAGAGGGCCCTCCTACAAGGAGAGCAGTTCTTC CASSQERALLQGEQFF TRBV14 NA NA TRBJ2-1
TGTGCCAGTAGTCTTCCGAACACAGGGGGCCTCAATCAGCCCCAGCATTTT CASSLPNTGGLNQPQHF TRBV19 TRBD1 NA TRBJ1-5